Listed below are T cell receptor beta chains from one sample, sequenced in a study of OX40 agonist ivuxolimab in advanced cancers. Data came from immunoSEQ multiplex PCR; TCRdb stores just in-frame clones and leaves some out. Of 92,000 or so clones in the sample, approximately 80% were seen once. Sequenced here: CD4+ or CD8+ T cells sorted from blood, sampled in a trial of the OX40 agonist ivuxolimab. All receptors come from an adult with an advanced solid tumor such as melanoma, head and neck, liver or kidney cancer. Both conserved end residues are part of each CDR3. D genes are given only for firm matches. Clone sizes are given selectively: once, few, many, or a class where the clone is expanded.

>NA|TRBV29-1|TRBD2|TRBJ2-3
CSVEPRAGGADTQYF
TGCAGCGTTGAGCCACGAGCGGGAGGGGCAGATACGCAGTATTTT
>NA|TRBV7-3|TRBD2|TRBJ2-3
CASSARTSGPSTDTQYF
TGTGCCAGCAGCGCCAGGACTAGCGGACCTAGCACAGATACGCAGTATTTT
>NA|TRBV2|NA|TRBJ1-4
CASSLATNEKLFF
TGTGCCAGCAGTCTTGCAACTAATGAAAAACTGTTTTTT
>once|TRBV4-3|NA|TRBJ2-7
CASSQDGTGSYEQYF
TGCGCCAGCAGCCAAGATGGGACCGGGTCCTACGAGCAGTACTTC
>NA|TRBV7-2|NA|TRBJ2-1
CASSLVRSINGEQFF
TGTGCCAGCAGCTTAGTCCGGTCAATCAACGGTGAGCAGTTCTTC
>NA|TRBV9|NA|TRBJ1-4
CASTRPDSEQLFF
TGTGCCAGCACCCGACCGGACAGTGAACAACTGTTTTTT
>NA|TRBV5-1|NA|TRBJ2-1
CASSLGRTENNEQFF
TGCGCCAGCAGCTTGGGGAGGACGGAGAACAATGAGCAGTTCTTC
>NA|TRBV21-1|NA|TRBJ2-7
CASSDRPYEQYF
TGTGCCAGCAGCGACAGGCCCTACGAGCAGTACTTC
>NA|TRBV7-2|NA|TRBJ1-1
CASSSSTVEAFF
TGTGCCAGCAGCTCCTCTACGGTAGAAGCTTTCTTT
>NA|TRBV5-1|TRBD2|TRBJ2-1
CASSFGASGLGNEQFF
TGCGCCAGCAGCTTTGGTGCTAGCGGGTTAGGAAATGAGCAGTTCTTC
>few|TRBV5-1|NA|TRBJ2-6
CASSRDRSSGANVLTF
TGCGCCAGCAGCAGGGATCGGAGTTCTGGGGCCAACGTCCTGACTTTC
>NA|TRBV7-3|TRBD1|TRBJ2-5
CASSLTGGGVETQYF
TGTGCCAGCAGCTTAACAGGGGGCGGAGTAGAGACCCAGTACTTC
>NA|TRBV11-3|TRBD2|TRBJ2-3
CASSSGLAGPSTDTQYF
TGTGCCAGCAGCTCGGGACTAGCGGGGCCTAGCACAGATACGCAGTATTTT
>NA|TRBV5-4|NA|TRBJ2-1
CASSLVGTDNEQFF
TGTGCCAGCAGCTTGGTTGGGACGGACAATGAGCAGTTCTTC
>NA|TRBV27|TRBD1|TRBJ2-7
CASSSRDRVGEQYF
TGTGCCAGCAGTAGCCGGGACAGGGTGGGCGAGCAGTACTTC
>NA|TRBV11-2|TRBD1|TRBJ2-5
CASSASGQGVTQYF
TGTGCCAGCAGCGCCTCCGGACAGGGAGTAACCCAGTACTTC
>NA|TRBV4-1|NA|TRBJ2-7
CASSQGTWDYEQYF
TGCGCCAGCAGCCAGGGGACTTGGGATTACGAGCAGTACTTC
>NA|TRBV7-9|TRBD1|TRBJ2-5
CASSSTGASETQYF
TGTGCCAGCAGCTCTACAGGGGCCTCAGAGACCCAGTACTTC
>NA|TRBV29-1|NA|TRBJ2-3
CSVHDWGTDTQYF
TGCAGCGTTCATGACTGGGGTACAGATACGCAGTATTTT
>NA|TRBV29-1|TRBD1|TRBJ2-7
CSVELGGGQYF
TGCAGCGTTGAATTAGGGGGCGGGCAGTACTTC
>NA|TRBV19|TRBD1|TRBJ2-2
CATFQGVDTGELFF
TGTGCCACCTTCCAGGGGGTAGACACCGGGGAGCTGTTTTTT
>NA|TRBV10-1|NA|TRBJ1-2
CASSEDGPRGYTF
TGCGCCAGCAGTGAGGACGGCCCCAGAGGCTACACCTTC
>NA|TRBV5-1|NA|TRBJ1-2
CASRLDTTPGYTF
TGCGCCAGCCGATTAGACACAACACCCGGCTACACCTTC
>NA|TRBV7-8|NA|TRBJ2-7
CASSVAQGRDYEQYF
TGTGCCAGCAGCGTAGCCCAGGGCCGGGACTACGAGCAGTACTTC
>NA|TRBV7-2|NA|TRBJ1-2
CASSLPANYGYTF
TGTGCCAGCAGCTTACCTGCCAACTATGGCTACACCTTC
>NA|TRBV7-8|NA|TRBJ2-5
CASSSLLQVETQYF
TGTGCCAGCAGCTCACTCCTGCAGGTTGAGACCCAGTACTTC
>few|TRBV19|NA|TRBJ1-1
CASSTQYTEAFF
TGTGCCAGCTCGACTCAGTACACTGAAGCTTTCTTT
>NA|TRBV19|NA|TRBJ2-3
CASSRTRTDTQYF
TGTGCCAGCTCGAGGACCCGCACAGATACGCAGTATTTT
>NA|TRBV28|NA|TRBJ2-3
CASRPGTVTDTQYF
TGTGCCAGCAGGCCCGGGACTGTCACAGATACGCAGTATTTT
>few|TRBV9|NA|TRBJ2-1
CASGGMYNEQFF
TGTGCCAGCGGGGGGATGTACAATGAGCAGTTCTTC
>NA|TRBV2|TRBD2|TRBJ2-4
CASSPWTSGRPGVIQYF
TGTGCCAGCAGTCCTTGGACTAGCGGGAGGCCGGGGGTCATTCAGTACTTC
>NA|TRBV11-2|NA|TRBJ1-4
CASSTYNAGNEKLFF
TGTGCCAGCAGCACGTACAATGCAGGGAATGAAAAACTGTTTTTT
>NA|TRBV5-4|NA|TRBJ1-2
CASSLGSFYGYTF
TGTGCCAGCAGCTTGGGATCCTTCTATGGCTACACCTTC
>NA|TRBV2|TRBD2|TRBJ2-1
CASSDGEGNNEQFF
TGTGCCAGCAGTGACGGGGAGGGGAACAATGAGCAGTTCTTC
>NA|TRBV9|TRBD1|TRBJ1-2
CASSEKGQGVLRYGYTF
TGTGCCAGCAGCGAGAAGGGACAGGGGGTTCTCAGATATGGCTACACCTTC
>NA|TRBV9|NA|TRBJ2-7
CASSPGPHYEQYF
TGTGCCAGCAGCCCGGGACCTCACTACGAGCAGTACTTC
>NA|TRBV9|NA|TRBJ2-1
CASSVAQSNEQFF
TGTGCCAGCAGCGTAGCCCAGAGCAATGAGCAGTTCTTC
>NA|TRBV4-1|TRBD1|TRBJ1-2
CASSQGTGGNYGYTF
TGCGCCAGCAGCCAAGGGACAGGGGGCAACTATGGCTACACCTTC
>NA|TRBV28|NA|TRBJ2-1
CASSPPEDEQFF
TGTGCCAGCAGCCCACCGGAGGATGAGCAGTTCTTC
>NA|TRBV21-1|NA|TRBJ2-7
CASSTGSYEQYF
TGTGCCAGCAGCACCGGGAGCTACGAGCAGTACTTC
>NA|TRBV18|NA|TRBJ1-5
CASSPEGVLSQPQHF
TGTGCCAGCTCACCTGAGGGAGTCCTTAGCCAGCCCCAGCATTTT
>NA|TRBV25-1|TRBD1|TRBJ1-6
CASSDSGGSSPLHF
TGTGCCAGCAGTGATTCAGGGGGTAGCTCACCCCTCCACTTT
>NA|TRBV6-5|TRBD1|TRBJ1-1
CASSKPGTGNTEAFF
TGTGCCAGCAGTAAACCTGGGACAGGGAACACTGAAGCTTTCTTT
>NA|TRBV11-2|TRBD2|TRBJ2-1
CASSSSTAGVNEQFF
TGTGCCAGCAGCAGCTCGACAGCGGGAGTCAATGAGCAGTTCTTC
>NA|TRBV4-3|NA|TRBJ1-1
CASSQQDGGRGAQGVFF
TGCGCCAGCAGTCAACAAGATGGGGGGAGAGGCGCTCAAGGGGTTTTCTTT
>NA|TRBV18|TRBD2|TRBJ2-6
CASSPLAGGPGANVLTF
TGTGCCAGCTCACCACTAGCGGGAGGCCCTGGGGCCAACGTCCTGACTTTC
>NA|TRBV2|TRBD1|TRBJ1-4
CASSDWTGPSEKLFF
TGTGCCAGCAGTGATTGGACAGGGCCGAGTGAAAAACTGTTTTTT
>once|TRBV11-2|NA|TRBJ2-7
CASSRLSGTLTYEQYF
TGTGCCAGCAGCCGACTCAGCGGAACCCTAACCTACGAGCAGTACTTC
>NA|TRBV6-1|NA|TRBJ2-3
CASSVIGGVSTDTQYF
TGTGCCAGCAGTGTGATAGGGGGGGTAAGCACAGATACGCAGTATTTT
>NA|TRBV4-1|TRBD1|TRBJ1-6
CASSQEGQGAAPSPLHF
TGCGCCAGCAGCCAAGAGGGACAGGGGGCAGCGCCTTCACCCCTCCACTTT
>NA|TRBV18|TRBD1|TRBJ1-5
CASSQGANQPQHF
TGTGCCAGCTCCCAGGGGGCTAATCAGCCCCAGCATTTT
>NA|TRBV7-2|NA|TRBJ2-7
CASSPRTRSSYEQYF
TGTGCCAGCAGCCCAAGGACTCGAAGCTCCTACGAGCAGTACTTC